This TCR beta chain was sequenced in a study of circulating tumor DNA in untreated peripheral T-cell lymphoma. The wider study: Serial serum during treatment, plus baseline serum, was used to track tumor TCR clonotype ctDNA.

With regard to this clone: Its antigen is unknown.

The V and J ends lost 10 bases and 6 bases respectively, with 9 bases between them. From germline, CDR1 is LNHDA and CDR2 SQIVND (reference sequence). This CDR3 region has 11 residues. Broader study findings: A trend toward worse survival accompanied detectable post-therapy ctDNA. In about 70% of patients, tumor-specific clonotypes were identified.

Sequencing was performed with immunoSEQ multiplex PCR; in TCRdb, only in-frame clones are kept and a portion is missing. The sample holds approximately 200 clones, about 83% seen once. The chain uses TRBV19 and TRBJ2-2; D is perhaps TRBD1 or TRBD2 (5 bases each). This TCR came from a human donor with peripheral T-cell lymphoma. The sample was cell-free DNA from blood serum. The CDR3 DNA reads as TGTGCCACTGGGACCTCCGGGGAGCTGTTTTTT. This translates into CATGTSGELFF.